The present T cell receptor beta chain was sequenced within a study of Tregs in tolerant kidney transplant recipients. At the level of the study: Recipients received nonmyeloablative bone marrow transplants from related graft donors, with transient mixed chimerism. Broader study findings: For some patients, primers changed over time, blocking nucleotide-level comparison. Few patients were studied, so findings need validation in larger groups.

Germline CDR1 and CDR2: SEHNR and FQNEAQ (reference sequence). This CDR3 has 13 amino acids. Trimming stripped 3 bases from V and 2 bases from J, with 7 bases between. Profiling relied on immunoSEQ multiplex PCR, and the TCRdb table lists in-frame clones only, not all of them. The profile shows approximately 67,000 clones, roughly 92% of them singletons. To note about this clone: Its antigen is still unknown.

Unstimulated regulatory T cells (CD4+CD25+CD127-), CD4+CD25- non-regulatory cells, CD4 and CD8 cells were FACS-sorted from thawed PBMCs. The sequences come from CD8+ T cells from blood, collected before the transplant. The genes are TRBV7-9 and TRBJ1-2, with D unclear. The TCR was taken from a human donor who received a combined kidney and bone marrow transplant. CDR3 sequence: CASSLRKNYGYTF. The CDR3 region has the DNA TGTGCCAGCAGCTTGAGGAAGAACTATGGCTACACCTTC. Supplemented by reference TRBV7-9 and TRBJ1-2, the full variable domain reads DTGVSQNPRHKITKRGQNVTFRCDPISEHNRLYWYRQTLGQGPEFLTYFQNEAQLEKSRLLSDRFSAERPKGSFSTLEIQRTEQGDSAMYLCASSLRKNYGYTFGSGTRLTVV.